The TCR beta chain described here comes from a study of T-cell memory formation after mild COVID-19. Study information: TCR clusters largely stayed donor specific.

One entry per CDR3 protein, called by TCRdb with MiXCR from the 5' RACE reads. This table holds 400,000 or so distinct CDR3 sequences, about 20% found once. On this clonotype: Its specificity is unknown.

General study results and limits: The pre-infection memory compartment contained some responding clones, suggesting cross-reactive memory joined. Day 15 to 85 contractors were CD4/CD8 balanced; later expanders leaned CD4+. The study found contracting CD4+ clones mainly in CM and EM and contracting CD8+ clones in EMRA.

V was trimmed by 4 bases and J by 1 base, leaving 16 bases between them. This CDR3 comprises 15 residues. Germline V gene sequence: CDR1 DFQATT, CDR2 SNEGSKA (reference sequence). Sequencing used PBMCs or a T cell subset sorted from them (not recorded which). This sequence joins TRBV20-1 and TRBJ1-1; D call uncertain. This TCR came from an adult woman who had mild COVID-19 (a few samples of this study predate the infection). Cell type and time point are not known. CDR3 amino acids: CSATIPIDGNTEAFF. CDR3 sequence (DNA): TGCAGTGCTACAATTCCTATAGACGGGAACACTGAAGCTTTCTTT.